This T cell receptor beta chain was observed in a study of shared clonotypes between healthy human individuals. Only one count was recorded for this clone. Its cognate antigen is unknown. General study points: Estimated richness values were generally larger in naive subsets than in memory subsets.

This table comes from immunoSEQ multiplex PCR, and its TCRdb copy is limited to in-frame clones, with some not included. The sample carries fewer than 350,000 clones, around 90% recorded once. Germline V gives CDR1 MDHEN, CDR2 SYDVKM. The ends were cut back, 5 bases at V and 7 bases at J, with 6 bases in the middle. This CDR3 region has 10 residues. The material sequenced was memory CD8+ T cells sorted from blood. Subset noted: CD45RO+ cells pooled with CCR7-negative TemRA cells. J is TRBJ2-7 and V is TRBV28; D not resolved. The clonotype was recovered from a man aged 18 to 35 in good health. Here the CDR3 DNA reads TGTGCCAGCAGTGATAGGGAGCAGTACTTC. It codes for CASSDREQYF.